The 22 T cell receptor beta chains presented below share a single source sample, sequenced in a study of PD-L1 blockade in urothelial cancer. Some clones are missing from TCRdb's copy, which holds only in-frame ones; the method was immunoSEQ multiplex PCR. There are 41,000 or so clones in the sample; 80% to 90% occur only once, and over 2.5% lies in the top ten. As to time point: peripheral blood 6 weeks after treatment start. Sequenced material: PBMCs, taken around atezolizumab (anti-PD-L1) treatment. Receptors originate from a man aged 70 or older with urothelial cancer.

The CDR3 bases are TGTGCCAGCAGTGAAGGCCGACAGGGAAAGGATCAGCCCCAGCATTTT. Amino acid sequence: CASSEGRQGKDQPQHF. The chain employs TRBV6-1 and TRBJ1-5; TRBD1 aligns across 7 bases. The CDR3 has 16 residues. Germline CDR1 MNHNS, CDR2 SASEGT. With V trimmed by 1 base and J by 5 bases, 8 bases remained unmatched.

This clone is labeled as medium-sized. The CDR3 DNA follows: TGTGCCAGTACCAAGGGGACAGGGTGGGGCACTGAAGCTTTCTTT. This gives the protein CASTKGTGWGTEAFF. V gene TRBV19 combines with J gene TRBJ1-1, with 9 bases that match TRBD1. Unmatched junction bases numbered 10, after V lost 7 bases and J lost 4 bases. Germline V CDR1 and CDR2: LNHDA, SQIVND (reference sequence). This CDR3 is 15 amino acids long.

The rearrangement links TRBV7-6 to TRBJ2-3, with 8 bases aligning to TRBD2. CDR3 length equals 15 residues. Trimming cost V 4 bases and J 2 bases; bases outside gene matches: 5. Germline CDR1 reads SGHVS; CDR2 reads FNYEAQ. CDR3 sequence reads: CASSYVAGPTDTQYF. The CDR3 DNA is TGTGCCAGCAGCTACGTAGCGGGACCCACAGATACGCAGTATTTT.

Only one count was recorded for this clone. The chain carries TRBV2 and TRBJ1-1, with D possibly matching TRBD1 (5 bases). V was pared by 5 bases and J by 2 bases, with 9 bases between. CDR3 size: 13 residues. In germline, CDR1 is SNHLY, CDR2 FYNNEI. The CDR3 nucleotides are TGTGCCAGCAGTTTAGGGGCCAACACTGAAGCTTTCTTT. Protein: CASSLGANTEAFF.

This chain joins TRBV19 and TRBJ2-7, with D perhaps TRBD1 (5 bases). Germline V gene lookup returns CDR1 LNHDA and CDR2 SQIVND (reference sequence). There are 14 residues in the CDR3. Trimming removed 5 bases at V and 6 bases at J, with 17 bases between. The CDR3 nucleotides read TGTGCCAGTAGTGCAGGGTGGGGTAGTCGCGAGCAGTACTTC. Its protein is CASSAGWGSREQYF.

In this sample, this clone turned up a few times. The chain uses TRBV6-1 and TRBJ2-1; a possible D gene is TRBD1 (6 bases). CDR3 length: 15 amino acids. Trimming left V 6 bases short and J 5 bases short, with 17 bases between. Germline CDR1 and CDR2: MNHNS and SASEGT. CDR3 DNA sequence: TGTGCCAGCAGACAAACCCGGGACACCCACAATGAGCAGTTCTTC. Its protein is CASRQTRDTHNEQFF.

This chain links TRBV19 with TRBJ2-3; no definite D call. CDR1 and CDR2 from the germline V gene are LNHDA and SQIVND (reference sequence). This CDR3 comprises 13 residues. Trimming pared 5 bases from V and 3 bases from J, leaving 9 bases between. The CDR3 region has the DNA TGTGCCAGTAGTTCTCGGTTGACAGATACGCAGTATTTT. It encodes CASSSRLTDTQYF.

In DNA form, the CDR3 reads TGTGCCATCAGTGACCGGACTACTCCCTACAATGAGCAGTTCTTC. This translates into CAISDRTTPYNEQFF. The chain uses TRBV10-3 and TRBJ2-1; the D gene is possibly TRBD2 (6 bases). This CDR3 is built from 15 residues. Germline V lookup: CDR1 ENHRY, CDR2 SYGVKD. Trimming took off 3 bases at V and 2 bases at J, with 11 bases between the two ends.

The rearrangement joins TRBV19 to TRBJ2-1; 10 nucleotides agree with TRBD2. The CDR3 is 15 residues long. V trimming: 4 bases; J trimming: 3 bases; junction bases outside the gene matches: 3. Germline assignment: CDR1 LNHDA and CDR2 SQIVND (reference sequence). CDR3: CASSTGTSDYNEQFF. In DNA, the CDR3 is TGTGCCAGTAGTACCGGGACTAGCGACTACAATGAGCAGTTCTTC.

The chain employs TRBV6-4 and TRBJ1-4; weak D call: TRBD1 (5 bases). Trimming cost V 3 bases and J 7 bases, with 9 bases left between them. The germline V gene encodes CDR1 MRHNA and CDR2 SNTAGT. The length of the CDR3 is 13 residues. CDR3 coding DNA: TGTGCCAGCAGTGAGACAGACGGTGAAAAACTGTTTTTT. Its protein is CASSETDGEKLFF.

This clone turned up a few times. The CDR3 bases are TGCAGCGTACGGACTAGCGGCACAGATACGCAGTATTTT. Protein: CSVRTSGTDTQYF. The chain combines TRBV29-1 with TRBJ2-3, with 9 bases that match TRBD2. The CDR3 extends over 13 amino acids. The germline V gene encodes CDR1 SQVTM and CDR2 ANQGSEA. With V trimmed by 6 bases and J by 1 base, 2 bases remained unmatched.

CDR3 sequence: CASSLDRTGGQETQYF. CDR3 DNA sequence: TGCGCCAGCAGCTTGGACCGGACAGGGGGCCAAGAGACCCAGTACTTC. The chain employs TRBV5-1 and TRBJ2-5; TRBD1 matches 10 bases. CDR1 SGHRS and CDR2 YFSETQ come from the germline V gene. This CDR3 is 16 amino acids long. The V gene end was trimmed by 0 bases and the J gene end by 1 base; junction bases not matched to a gene: 3. Full variable domain (missing parts from reference TRBV5-1 and TRBJ2-5): KAGVTQTPRYLIKTRGQQVTLSCSPISGHRSVSWYQQTPGQGLQFLFEYFSETQRNKGNFPGRFSGRQFSNSRSEMNVSTLELGDSALYLCASSLDRTGGQETQYFGPGTRLLVL.

The chain couples TRBV30 to TRBJ1-5, with D uncertain. Per germline, CDR1 GTSNPN and CDR2 SVGIG (reference sequence). V lost 1 base to trimming and J lost 4 bases, with 11 bases between them. CDR3 length: 14 amino acids. CDR3 nucleotides: TGTGCCTGGAGTGCCTCCGAGATAAATCAGCCCCAGCATTTT. Protein sequence: CAWSASEINQPQHF.

V gene TRBV28 combines with J gene TRBJ2-1; 7 bases line up with TRBD2. Trimming removed 6 bases from V and 10 bases from J; junction bases left unmatched: 12. The CDR3 spans 14 residues. Germline CDR1 is MDHEN and CDR2 is SYDVKM. The CDR3 is CASRASGGPREQFF. The CDR3 DNA reads TGTGCCAGCAGAGCTAGCGGAGGTCCTCGCGAGCAGTTCTTC.

The chain carries TRBV5-1 and TRBJ2-1, with D uncertain. The V and J ends lost 4 bases and 9 bases respectively, with 17 bases between them. Germline V CDR1 and CDR2: SGHRS, YFSETQ. The CDR3 loop spans 14 amino acids. The CDR3 nucleotides are TGCGCCAGCAGCCGACCAGACTCGTCTGGTGAGCAGTTCTTC. It encodes CASSRPDSSGEQFF.

There are a few counts of this clone. The chain links TRBV7-2 to TRBJ2-5; D possibly corresponds to TRBD2 (7 bases). CDR1 is SGHTA and CDR2 is FQGNSA in the germline V gene. This CDR3 spans 16 amino acids. V was pared by 6 bases and J by 2 bases, with 19 bases between. CDR3 residues: CASSEGGRTNQETQYF. The CDR3 nucleotides are TGTGCCAGCAGTGAGGGGGGGAGGACTAATCAAGAGACCCAGTACTTC.

This clone occurred once. The chain links TRBV5-4 to TRBJ2-5; a possible D gene is TRBD2 (5 bases). Trimming stripped 4 bases from V and 0 bases from J, with 10 bases between. The CDR3 is 14 residues long. Germline values: CDR1 SGHNT, CDR2 YYREEE (reference sequence). The CDR3 bases are TGTGCCAGCAGCATTTCAGCGGACCAAGAGACCCAGTACTTC. Protein: CASSISADQETQYF.

The chain joins TRBV6-1 to TRBJ2-3; 8 nucleotides match TRBD2. The CDR3 runs to 15 residues. J gave up 3 bases and V 6 bases, and 8 bases lay outside the gene matches. Germline V lookup: CDR1 MNHNS, CDR2 SASEGT. The CDR3 coding sequence is TGTGCCAGCAGCGGGGGGGTAGCGGGAACAGATACGCAGTATTTT. Translation gives CASSGGVAGTDTQYF.

The chain joins TRBV4-1 to TRBJ2-3; TRBD2 might be the D (6 bases). The CDR3 length is 15 residues. Trimming removed 3 bases from V and 1 base from J, with 11 bases in between. Germline lookup yields CDR1 MGHRA and CDR2 YSYEKL. The CDR3 is CASSQGSGRTDTQYF. As DNA, the CDR3 is TGCGCCAGCAGCCAGGGTAGCGGCCGCACAGATACGCAGTATTTT.

The chain carries TRBV2 and TRBJ2-3; D is unclear. The ends were cut back, 4 bases at V and 4 bases at J, with 9 bases in the middle. This CDR3 contains 13 residues. The germline gives CDR1 SNHLY, CDR2 FYNNEI. DNA for the CDR3: TGTGCCAGCAGTGCGACCCGGGCAGATACGCAGTATTTT. This sequence encodes CASSATRADTQYF.

The chain combines TRBV19 with TRBJ2-1, with D unresolved. Deletions cut 0 bases from V and 9 bases from J, with 9 bases between. From germline, CDR1 is LNHDA and CDR2 SQIVND (reference sequence). CDR3 length equals 13 residues. The CDR3 spells CASSIEAPREQFF. CDR3 sequence (DNA): TGTGCCAGTAGTATAGAAGCTCCCCGTGAGCAGTTCTTC.

V gene TRBV5-1 combines with J gene TRBJ2-5; tentative D call: TRBD2 (6 bases). Per germline, CDR1 SGHRS and CDR2 YFSETQ. The CDR3 runs 15 residues. V lost 4 bases and J lost 3, with 16 bases in between. CDR3 nucleotide sequence: TGCGCCAGCAGCCTAGGAGGGCCAGCTGAAGAGACCCAGTACTTC. Protein sequence: CASSLGGPAEETQYF.